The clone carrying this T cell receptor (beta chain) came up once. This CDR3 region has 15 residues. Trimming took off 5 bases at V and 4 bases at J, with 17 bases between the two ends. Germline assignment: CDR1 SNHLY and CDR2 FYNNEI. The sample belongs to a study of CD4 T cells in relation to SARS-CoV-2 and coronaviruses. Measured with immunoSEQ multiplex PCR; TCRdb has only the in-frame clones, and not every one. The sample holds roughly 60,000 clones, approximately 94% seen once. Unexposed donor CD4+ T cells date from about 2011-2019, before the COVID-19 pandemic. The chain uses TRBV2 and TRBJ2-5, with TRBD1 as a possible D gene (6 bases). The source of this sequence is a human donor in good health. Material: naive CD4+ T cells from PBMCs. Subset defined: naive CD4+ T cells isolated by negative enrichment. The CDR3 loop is CASSWGGGGAETQYF. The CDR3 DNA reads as TGTGCCAGCAGTTGGGGTGGTGGGGGCGCAGAGACCCAGTACTTC.